This TCR beta chain was sequenced during a study of T cell responses to AZD1222 COVID-19 vaccine. The assay was immunoSEQ multiplex PCR, and TCRdb's table has in-frame clones only and misses some. Found here are under 100,000 clones, approximately 89% of them singletons; the top ten hold approximately 5.3%. Germline loops: CDR1 SGHNT, CDR2 YYREEE (reference sequence). The V end was cut by 4 bases, the J end by 10 bases, with 14 bases between. This CDR3 has 12 residues. The receptor's source is an adult who received the AZD1222 COVID-19 vaccine. This rearrangement joins TRBV5-4 to TRBJ1-2; a weak D match, TRBD1 (6 bases). The specimen was peripheral blood, collected 28 days after the second AZD1222 dose. Here the CDR3 reads CASSQGQWDYTF. The CDR3 nucleotides read TGTGCCAGCAGCCAAGGACAGTGGGACTACACCTTC. The variable domain in full, with the rest retrieved from reference TRBV5-4 and TRBJ1-2, is ETGVTQSPTHLIKTRGQQVTLRCSSQSGHNTVSWYQQALGQGPQFIFQYYREEENGRGNFPPRFSGLQFPNYSSELNVNALELDDSALYLCASSQGQWDYTFGSGTRLTVV.